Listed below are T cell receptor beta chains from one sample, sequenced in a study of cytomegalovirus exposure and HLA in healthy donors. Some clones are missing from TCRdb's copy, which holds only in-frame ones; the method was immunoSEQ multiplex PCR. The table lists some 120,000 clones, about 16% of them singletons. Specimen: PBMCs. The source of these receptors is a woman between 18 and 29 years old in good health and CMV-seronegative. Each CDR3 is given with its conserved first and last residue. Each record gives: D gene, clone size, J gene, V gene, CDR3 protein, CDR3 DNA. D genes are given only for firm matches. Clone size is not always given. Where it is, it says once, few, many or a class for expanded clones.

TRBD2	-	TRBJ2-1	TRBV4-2	CASSQDGGTSAYNEQFF	TGTGCCAGCAGCCAAGATGGGGGGACTAGCGCTTACAATGAGCAGTTCTTC
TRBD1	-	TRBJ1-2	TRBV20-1	CSATTGYGYTF	TGCAGTGCAACGACAGGGTACGGCTACACCTTC
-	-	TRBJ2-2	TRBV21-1	CASSNSASGRDTGELFF	TGTGCCAGCAGCAACTCGGCCAGCGGGAGAGACACCGGGGAGCTGTTTTTT
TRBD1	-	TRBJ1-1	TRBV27	CASSKGQGGTEAFF	TGTGCCAGCAGTAAGGGACAGGGAGGGACTGAAGCTTTCTTT
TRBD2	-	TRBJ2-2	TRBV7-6	CASSFTSGANTGELFF	TGTGCCAGCAGCTTTACTAGCGGGGCGAACACCGGGGAGCTGTTTTTT
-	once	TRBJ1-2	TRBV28	CASVRGNYGYTF	TGTGCCAGCGTAAGGGGCAACTATGGCTACACCTTC
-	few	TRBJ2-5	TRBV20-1	CSGQRQETQYF	TGCAGTGGCCAGCGGCAAGAGACCCAGTACTTC
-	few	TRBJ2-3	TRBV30	CAWRETRSTDTQYF	TGTGCCTGGAGGGAGACTAGATCCACAGATACGCAGTATTTT
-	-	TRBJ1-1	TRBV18	CASSPSGEGEAFF	TGTGCCAGCTCACCATCGGGGGAGGGGGAAGCTTTCTTT
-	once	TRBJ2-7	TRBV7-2	CASSSTGFSYEQYF	TGTGCCAGCAGCTCCACGGGATTCTCCTACGAGCAGTACTTC
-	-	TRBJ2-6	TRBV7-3	CASSGGATANVLTF	TGTGCCAGCAGCGGAGGGGCTACGGCCAACGTCCTGACTTTC
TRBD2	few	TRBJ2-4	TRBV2	CASSWTSGSDGNIQYF	TGTGCCAGCAGTTGGACTAGCGGGAGTGATGGAAACATTCAGTACTTC
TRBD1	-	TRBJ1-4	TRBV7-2	CASSLAGQAAGNEKLFF	TGTGCCAGCAGCTTAGCGGGACAGGCCGCCGGTAATGAAAAACTGTTTTTT
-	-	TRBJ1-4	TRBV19	CASTMGGINEKLFF	TGTGCCAGTACCATGGGAGGGATTAATGAAAAACTGTTTTTT
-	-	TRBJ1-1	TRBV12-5	CASVDSVGAFF	TGTGCTAGTGTTGACTCTGTCGGAGCTTTCTTT
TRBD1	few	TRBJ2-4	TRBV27	CASSSWGTGRPIQYF	TGTGCCAGCAGTAGTTGGGGGACAGGCAGACCTATTCAGTACTTC
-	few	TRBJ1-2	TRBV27	CASSMAANYGYTF	TGTGCCAGCAGCATGGCGGCTAACTATGGCTACACCTTC
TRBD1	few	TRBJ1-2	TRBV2	CASSEGGTGGDYGYTF	TGTGCCAGCAGCGAGGGGGGGACAGGGGGAGACTATGGCTACACCTTC
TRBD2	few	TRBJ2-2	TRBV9	CASSLSLAGAGELFF	TGTGCCAGCAGCCTGAGCTTAGCGGGAGCCGGGGAGCTGTTTTTT
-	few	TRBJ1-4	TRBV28	CASSYREKLFF	TGTGCCAGCAGCTACAGAGAAAAACTGTTTTTT
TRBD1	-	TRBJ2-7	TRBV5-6	CASSSGQGQYEQYF	TGTGCCAGCAGCTCGGGACAGGGACAATACGAGCAGTACTTC
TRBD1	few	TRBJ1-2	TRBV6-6	CATQGAYGYTF	TGTGCCACCCAGGGGGCGTATGGCTACACCTTC
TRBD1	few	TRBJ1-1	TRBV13	CASSARQGATSNTEAFF	TGTGCCAGCAGCGCCCGACAGGGAGCCACATCGAACACTGAAGCTTTCTTT
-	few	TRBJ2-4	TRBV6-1	CASSGTVNQDIQYF	TGTGCCAGCAGTGGGACTGTCAATCAGGACATTCAGTACTTC
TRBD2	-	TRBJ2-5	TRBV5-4	CASSRAGLAGEETQYF	TGTGCCAGCAGCAGGGCCGGACTAGCGGGAGAGGAGACCCAGTACTTC
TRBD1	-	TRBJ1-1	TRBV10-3	CAISESGQGGNTEAFF	TGTGCCATCAGTGAGTCGGGACAGGGAGGAAACACTGAAGCTTTCTTT
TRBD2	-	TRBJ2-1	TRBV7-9	CASSTSGGAYNEQFF	TGTGCCAGCAGCACTAGCGGGGGGGCCTACAATGAGCAGTTCTTC
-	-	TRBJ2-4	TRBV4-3	CASSQAGASTRKNIQYF	TGCGCCAGCAGCCAAGCGGGCGCCTCGACTAGGAAAAACATTCAGTACTTC
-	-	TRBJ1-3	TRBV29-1	CSVAARASGNTIYF	TGCAGCGTCGCTGCCCGCGCCTCTGGAAACACCATATATTTT
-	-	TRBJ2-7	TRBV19	CASSIGYRDEQYF	TGTGCCAGTAGTATCGGGTACAGGGACGAGCAGTACTTC
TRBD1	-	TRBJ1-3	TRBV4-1	CASSHRQGSGNTIYF	TGCGCCAGCAGCCACAGACAGGGATCTGGAAACACCATATATTTT
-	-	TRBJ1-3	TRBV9	CASSAVPFGGSGNTIYF	TGTGCCAGCAGCGCGGTGCCGTTTGGAGGCTCTGGAAACACCATATATTTT
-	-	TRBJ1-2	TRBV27	CASSRQQGFYGYTF	TGTGCCAGCAGTCGGCAACAGGGATTCTATGGCTACACCTTC
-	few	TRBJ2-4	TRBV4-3	CASSQDLGLGNIQYF	TGCGCCAGCAGCCAAGATTTAGGCCTAGGAAACATTCAGTACTTC
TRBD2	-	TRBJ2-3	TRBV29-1	CSVGLAAADTQYF	TGCAGCGTGGGACTAGCGGCCGCAGATACGCAGTATTTT
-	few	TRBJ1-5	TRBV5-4	CASSLGLNQPQHF	TGTGCCAGCAGCCTCGGTCTCAATCAGCCCCAGCATTTT
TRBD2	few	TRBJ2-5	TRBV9	CASSVGLAGAQETQYF	TGTGCCAGCAGCGTAGGGCTAGCGGGGGCTCAAGAGACCCAGTACTTC
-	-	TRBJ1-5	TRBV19	CASSLLGPTGGQPQHF	TGTGCCAGTAGTCTACTGGGACCGACAGGAGGTCAGCCCCAGCATTTT
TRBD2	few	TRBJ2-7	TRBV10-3	CAISATSDEQYF	TGTGCCATCAGTGCGACTAGCGACGAGCAGTACTTC
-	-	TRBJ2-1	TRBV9	CASSVERSSYNEQFF	TGTGCCAGCAGCGTGGAGAGGAGCTCCTACAATGAGCAGTTCTTC
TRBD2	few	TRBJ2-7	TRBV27	CASSPIAGGLSYEQYF	TGTGCCAGCAGTCCCATAGCGGGGGGTCTCTCCTACGAGCAGTACTTC
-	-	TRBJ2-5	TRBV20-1	CSASRQETQYF	TGCAGTGCTAGCAGGCAAGAGACCCAGTACTTC
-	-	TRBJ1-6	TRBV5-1	CASSLAGVNSPLHF	TGCGCCAGCAGCTTGGCAGGGGTAAATTCACCCCTCCACTTT
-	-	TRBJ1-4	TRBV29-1	CSVGGGEGEKLFF	TGCAGCGTGGGGGGGGGAGAGGGTGAAAAACTGTTTTTT
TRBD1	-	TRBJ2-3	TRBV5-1	CASSSQGAPSTDTQYF	TGCGCCAGCAGCTCCCAGGGGGCTCCTAGCACAGATACGCAGTATTTT
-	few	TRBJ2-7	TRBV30	CAWRELGGTYEQYF	TGTGCCTGGAGGGAACTTGGAGGGACCTACGAGCAGTACTTC
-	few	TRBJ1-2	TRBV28	CASSLGGGGIYGYTF	TGTGCCAGCAGTTTGGGGGGCGGGGGGATCTATGGCTACACCTTC
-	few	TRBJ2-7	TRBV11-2	CASSLVVGGGADEQYF	TGTGCCAGCAGCTTAGTGGTCGGTGGCGGGGCCGACGAGCAGTACTTC
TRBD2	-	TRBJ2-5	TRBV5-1	CASSTTSGQETQYF	TGCGCCAGCAGCACGACTAGCGGGCAAGAGACCCAGTACTTC
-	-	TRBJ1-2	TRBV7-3	CASSSQGGPYGYTF	TGTGCCAGCAGCTCGCAGGGAGGACCCTATGGCTACACCTTC
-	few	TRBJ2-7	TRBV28	CASSFLTKTPSHEQYF	TGTGCCAGCAGTTTTCTAACGAAGACTCCTTCACACGAGCAGTACTTC
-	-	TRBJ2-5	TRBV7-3	CASSSGGGRGQETQYF	TGTGCCAGCAGCTCCGGAGGGGGGAGGGGCCAAGAGACCCAGTACTTC
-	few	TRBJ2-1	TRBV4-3	CASSQEYGGPHNEQFF	TGCGCCAGCAGCCAAGAATACGGGGGGCCCCACAATGAGCAGTTCTTC
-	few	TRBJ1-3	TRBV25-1	CASSRRGRGKNTIYF	TGTGCCAGCAGTCGTAGGGGCAGGGGTAAAAACACCATATATTTT
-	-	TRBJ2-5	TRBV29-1	CSVPPEGGDLGTQYF	TGCAGCGTCCCTCCCGAGGGGGGGGACTTAGGGACCCAGTACTTC
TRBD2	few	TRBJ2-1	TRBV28	CASSLGTSGVTSYNEQFF	TGTGCCAGCAGTTTAGGGACTAGCGGGGTGACCTCCTACAATGAGCAGTTCTTC
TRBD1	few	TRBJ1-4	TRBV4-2	CASSPRTGGGKGNEKLFF	TGTGCCAGCAGCCCCCGGACAGGGGGCGGAAAGGGTAATGAAAAACTGTTTTTT
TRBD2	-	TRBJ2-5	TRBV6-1	CASSEPPGLAGLTQYF	TGTGCCAGCAGTGAGCCCCCGGGACTAGCGGGTCTAACCCAGTACTTC
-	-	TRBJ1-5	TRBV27	CASRSQGYSNQPQHF	TGTGCCAGCAGGTCACAGGGTTATAGCAATCAGCCCCAGCATTTT